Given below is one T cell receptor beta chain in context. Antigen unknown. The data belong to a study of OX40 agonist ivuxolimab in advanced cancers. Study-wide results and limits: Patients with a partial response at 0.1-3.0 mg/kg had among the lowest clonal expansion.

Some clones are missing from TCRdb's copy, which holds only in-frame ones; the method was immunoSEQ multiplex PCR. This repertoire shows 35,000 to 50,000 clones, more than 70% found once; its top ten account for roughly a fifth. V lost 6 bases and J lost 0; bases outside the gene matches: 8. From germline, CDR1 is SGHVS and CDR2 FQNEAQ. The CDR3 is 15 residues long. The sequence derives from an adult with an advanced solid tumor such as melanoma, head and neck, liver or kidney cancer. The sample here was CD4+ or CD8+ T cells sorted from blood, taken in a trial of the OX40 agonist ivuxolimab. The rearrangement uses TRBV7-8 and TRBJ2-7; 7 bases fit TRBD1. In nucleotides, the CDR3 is TGTGCCAGCAGTCTACCCGGGACAGTCTCCTACGAGCAGTACTTC. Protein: CASSLPGTVSYEQYF.